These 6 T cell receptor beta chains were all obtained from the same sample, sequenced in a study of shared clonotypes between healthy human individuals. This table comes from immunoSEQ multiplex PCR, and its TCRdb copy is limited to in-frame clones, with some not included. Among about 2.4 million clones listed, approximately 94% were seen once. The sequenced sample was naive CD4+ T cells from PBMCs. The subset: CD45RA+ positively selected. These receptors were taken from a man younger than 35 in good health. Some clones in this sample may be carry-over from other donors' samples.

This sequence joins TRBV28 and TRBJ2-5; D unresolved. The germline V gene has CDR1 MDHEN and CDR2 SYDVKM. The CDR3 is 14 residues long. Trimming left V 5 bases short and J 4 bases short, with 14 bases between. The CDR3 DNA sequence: TGTGCCAGCAGTCGCCGGATCAGTAGAGAGACCCAGTACTTC. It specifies CASSRRISRETQYF. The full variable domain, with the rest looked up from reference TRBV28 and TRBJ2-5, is DVKVTQSSRYLVKRTGEKVFLECVQDMDHENMFWYRQDPGLGLRLIYFSYDVKMKEKGDIPEGYSVSREKKERFSLILESASTNQTSMYLCASSRRISRETQYFGPGTRLLVL.

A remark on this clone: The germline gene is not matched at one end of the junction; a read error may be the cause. The CDR3 spells CASSITGTGSDEQYF. The CDR3 DNA is TGCGCCAGCAGCATCACCGGGACAGGCTCCGACGAGCAGTACTTC. The V and J genes are TRBV4-3 and TRBJ2-7, with TRBD1 matching 8 bases. In germline, CDR1 is LGHNA, CDR2 YSLEER. The CDR3 is 15 amino acids.

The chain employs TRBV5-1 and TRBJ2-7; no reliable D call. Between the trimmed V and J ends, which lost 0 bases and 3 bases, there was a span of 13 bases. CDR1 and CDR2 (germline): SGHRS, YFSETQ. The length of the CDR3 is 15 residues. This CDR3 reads CASSLGPFGDYEQYF. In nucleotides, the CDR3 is TGCGCCAGCAGCTTGGGCCCGTTTGGGGACTACGAGCAGTACTTC.

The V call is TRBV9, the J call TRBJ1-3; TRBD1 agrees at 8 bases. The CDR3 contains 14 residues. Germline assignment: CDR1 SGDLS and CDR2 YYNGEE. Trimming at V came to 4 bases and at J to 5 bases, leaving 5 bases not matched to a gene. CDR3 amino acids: CASSSGTGRNTIYF. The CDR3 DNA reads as TGTGCCAGCAGCTCCGGGACAGGTCGAAACACCATATATTTT.

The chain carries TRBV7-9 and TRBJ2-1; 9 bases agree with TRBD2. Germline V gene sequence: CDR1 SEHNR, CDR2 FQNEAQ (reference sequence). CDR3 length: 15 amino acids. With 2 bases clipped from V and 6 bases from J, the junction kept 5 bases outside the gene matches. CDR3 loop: CASSLSGSGSNEQFF. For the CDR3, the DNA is TGTGCCAGCAGCTTAAGTGGTAGCGGGAGCAATGAGCAGTTCTTC.

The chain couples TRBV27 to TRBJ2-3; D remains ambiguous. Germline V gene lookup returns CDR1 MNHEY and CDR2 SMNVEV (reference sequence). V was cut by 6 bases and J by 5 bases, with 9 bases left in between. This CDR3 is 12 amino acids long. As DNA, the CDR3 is TGTGCCAGCAGCCCCTCAGTAGATACGCAGTATTTT. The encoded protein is CASSPSVDTQYF.